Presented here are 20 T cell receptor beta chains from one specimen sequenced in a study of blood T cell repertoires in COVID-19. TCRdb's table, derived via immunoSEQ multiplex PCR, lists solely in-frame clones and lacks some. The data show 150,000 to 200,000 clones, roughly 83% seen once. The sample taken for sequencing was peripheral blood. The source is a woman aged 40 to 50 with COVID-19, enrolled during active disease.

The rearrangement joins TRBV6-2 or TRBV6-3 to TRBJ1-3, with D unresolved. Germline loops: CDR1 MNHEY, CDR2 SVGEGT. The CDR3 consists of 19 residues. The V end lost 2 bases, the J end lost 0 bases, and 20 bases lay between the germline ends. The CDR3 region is CASSYLAAHSGRSGNTIYF. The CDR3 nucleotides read TGTGCCAGCAGTTACCTCGCCGCACACAGTGGGCGCTCTGGAAACACCATATATTTT.

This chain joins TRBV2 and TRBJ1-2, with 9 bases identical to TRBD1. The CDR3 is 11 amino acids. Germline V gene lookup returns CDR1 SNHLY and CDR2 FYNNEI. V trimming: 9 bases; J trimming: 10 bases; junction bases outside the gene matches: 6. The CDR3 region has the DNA TGTGCCAGACAGGGGGCGAAGGTCTACACCTTC. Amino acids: CARQGAKVYTF. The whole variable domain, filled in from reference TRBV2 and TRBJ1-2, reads EPEVTQTPSHQVTQMGQEVILRCVPISNHLYFYWYRQILGQKVEFLVSFYNNEISEKSEIFDDQFSVERPDGSNFTLKIRSTKLEDSAMYFCARQGAKVYTFGSGTRLTVV.

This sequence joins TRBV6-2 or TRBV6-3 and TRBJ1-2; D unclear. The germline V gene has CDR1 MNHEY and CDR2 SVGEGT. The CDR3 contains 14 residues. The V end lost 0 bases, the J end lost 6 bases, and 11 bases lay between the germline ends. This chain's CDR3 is CASSYSLAVDGYTF. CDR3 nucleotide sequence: TGTGCCAGCAGTTACTCCCTGGCAGTTGATGGCTACACCTTC.

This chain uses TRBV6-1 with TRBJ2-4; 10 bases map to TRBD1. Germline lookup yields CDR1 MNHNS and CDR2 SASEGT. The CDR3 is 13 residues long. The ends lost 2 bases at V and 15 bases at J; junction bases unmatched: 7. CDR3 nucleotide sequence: TGTGCCAGCAGTGAACAGGGACAGGGGACGGGGTACTTC. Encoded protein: CASSEQGQGTGYF.

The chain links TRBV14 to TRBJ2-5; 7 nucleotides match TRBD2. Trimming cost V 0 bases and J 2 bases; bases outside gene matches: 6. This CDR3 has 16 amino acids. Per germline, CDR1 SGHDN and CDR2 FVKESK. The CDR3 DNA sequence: TGTGCCAGCAGCCAAGAGAAGGGACTATTACAAGAGACCCAGTACTTC. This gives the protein CASSQEKGLLQETQYF.

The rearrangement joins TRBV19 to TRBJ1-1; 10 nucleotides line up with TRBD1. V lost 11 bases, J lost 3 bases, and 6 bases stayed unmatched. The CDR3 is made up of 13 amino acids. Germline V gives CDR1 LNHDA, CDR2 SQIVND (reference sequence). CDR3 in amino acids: CASRTGGDTEAFF. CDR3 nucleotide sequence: TGTGCCTCCCGGACAGGGGGGGACACTGAAGCTTTCTTT.

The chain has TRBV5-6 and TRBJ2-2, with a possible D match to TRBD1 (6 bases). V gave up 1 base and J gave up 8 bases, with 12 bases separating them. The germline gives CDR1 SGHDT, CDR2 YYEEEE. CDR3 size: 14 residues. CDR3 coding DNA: TGTGCCAGCAGCTTGTGGGGGCCCCAAGGGGAGCTGTTTTTT. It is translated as CASSLWGPQGELFF.

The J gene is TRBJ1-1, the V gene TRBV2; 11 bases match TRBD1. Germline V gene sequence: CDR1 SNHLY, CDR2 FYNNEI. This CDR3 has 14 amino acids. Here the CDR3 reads CAWTGGNHAREAFF. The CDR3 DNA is TGTGCGTGGACAGGGGGCAATCACGCACGCGAAGCTTTCTTT.

The CDR3 spells CASGAAGQSNQPQHF. For the CDR3, the DNA is TGTGCCAGCGGGGCGGCGGGACAGAGCAATCAGCCCCAGCATTTT. The chain couples TRBV2 to TRBJ1-5; TRBD1 aligns across 7 bases. This CDR3 contains 15 residues. V was pared by 8 bases and J by 1 base, with 8 bases of the junction left unmatched. Germline-derived CDR1 and CDR2 are SNHLY and FYNNEI.

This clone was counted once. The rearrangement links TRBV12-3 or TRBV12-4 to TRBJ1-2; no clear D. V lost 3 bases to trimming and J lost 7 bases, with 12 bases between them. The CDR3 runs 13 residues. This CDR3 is CASSLEGTGGYTF. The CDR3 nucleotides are TGTGCCAGCAGTTTGGAGGGTACGGGTGGCTACACCTTC.

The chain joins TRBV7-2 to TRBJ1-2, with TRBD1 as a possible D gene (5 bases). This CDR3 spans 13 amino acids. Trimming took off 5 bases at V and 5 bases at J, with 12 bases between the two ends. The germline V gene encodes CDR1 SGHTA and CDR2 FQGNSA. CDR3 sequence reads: CASSPSGGYGYTF. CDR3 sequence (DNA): TGTGCCAGCAGCCCCTCCGGGGGTTATGGCTACACCTTC. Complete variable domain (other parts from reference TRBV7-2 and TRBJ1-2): GAGVSQSPSNKVTEKGKDVELRCDPISGHTALYWYRQSLGQGLEFLIYFQGNSAPDKSGLPSDRFSAERTGGSVSTLTIQRTQQEDSAVYLCASSPSGGYGYTFGSGTRLTVV.

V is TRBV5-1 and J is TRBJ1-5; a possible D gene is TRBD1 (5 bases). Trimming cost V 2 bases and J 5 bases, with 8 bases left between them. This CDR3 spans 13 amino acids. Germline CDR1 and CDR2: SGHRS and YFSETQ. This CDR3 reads CASSFKGDQPQHF. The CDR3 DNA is TGCGCCAGCAGCTTTAAAGGGGATCAGCCCCAGCATTTT.

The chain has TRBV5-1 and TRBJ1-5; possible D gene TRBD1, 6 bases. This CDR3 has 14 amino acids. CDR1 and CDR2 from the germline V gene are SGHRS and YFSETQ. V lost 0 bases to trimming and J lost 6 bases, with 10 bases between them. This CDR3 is CASSLGGGSQPQHF. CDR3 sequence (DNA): TGCGCCAGCAGCTTGGGCGGGGGCTCTCAGCCCCAGCATTTT.

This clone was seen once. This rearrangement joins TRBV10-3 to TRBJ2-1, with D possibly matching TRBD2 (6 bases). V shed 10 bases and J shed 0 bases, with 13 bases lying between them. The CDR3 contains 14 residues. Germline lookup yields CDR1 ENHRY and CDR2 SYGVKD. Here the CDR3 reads CATGTSSSYNEQFF. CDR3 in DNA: TGTGCCACGGGGACTTCCAGCTCCTACAATGAGCAGTTCTTC.

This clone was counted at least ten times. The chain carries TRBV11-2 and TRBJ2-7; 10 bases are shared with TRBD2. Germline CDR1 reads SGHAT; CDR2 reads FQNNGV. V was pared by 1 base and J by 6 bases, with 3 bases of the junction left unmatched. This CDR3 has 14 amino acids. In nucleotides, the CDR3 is TGTGCCAGCAGCTTAGGGCTAGCGGGAGTCGAGCAGTACTTC. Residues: CASSLGLAGVEQYF.

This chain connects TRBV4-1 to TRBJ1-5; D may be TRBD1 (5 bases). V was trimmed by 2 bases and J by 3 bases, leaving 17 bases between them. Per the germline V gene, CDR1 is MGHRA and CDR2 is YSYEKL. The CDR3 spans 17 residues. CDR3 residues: CASSQMPQQGDNQPQHF. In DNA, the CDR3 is TGCGCCAGCAGCCAAATGCCCCAGCAGGGCGACAATCAGCCCCAGCATTTT.

The CDR3 nucleotides read TGTGCCAGCAGCCGGGGTCCATGGGAAACTGAAGCTTTCTTT. This encodes CASSRGPWETEAFF. V gene TRBV5-8 combines with J gene TRBJ1-1; D not resolved. V was cut by 4 bases and J by 5 bases, with 15 bases left in between. Per germline, CDR1 SGHTS and CDR2 YDEGEE. The CDR3 loop spans 14 amino acids. The full variable domain, with the rest looked up from reference TRBV5-8 and TRBJ1-1, is EAGVTQSPTHLIKTRGQQATLRCSPISGHTSVYWYQQALGLGLQFLLWYDEGEERNRGNFPPRFSGRQFPNYSSELNVNALELEDSALYLCASSRGPWETEAFFGQGTRLTVV.

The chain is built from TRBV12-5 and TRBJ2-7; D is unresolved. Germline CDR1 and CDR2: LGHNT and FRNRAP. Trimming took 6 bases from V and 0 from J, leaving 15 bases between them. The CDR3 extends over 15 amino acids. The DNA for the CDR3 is TGTGCTAGTGGCCCGCGACAAGGAACCTCCTACGAGCAGTACTTC. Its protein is CASGPRQGTSYEQYF.

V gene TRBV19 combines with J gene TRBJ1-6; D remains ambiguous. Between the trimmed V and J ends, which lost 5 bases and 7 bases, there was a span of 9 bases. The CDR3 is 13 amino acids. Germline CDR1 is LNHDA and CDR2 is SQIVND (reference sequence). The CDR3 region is CASSWQNNSPLHF. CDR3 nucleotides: TGTGCCAGTAGTTGGCAGAACAATTCACCCCTCCACTTT.

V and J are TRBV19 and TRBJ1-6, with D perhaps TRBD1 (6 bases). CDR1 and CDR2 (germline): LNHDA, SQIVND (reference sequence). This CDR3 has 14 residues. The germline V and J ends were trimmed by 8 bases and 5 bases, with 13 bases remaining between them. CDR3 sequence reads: CASCLGQHNSPLHF. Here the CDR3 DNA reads TGTGCCAGTTGTTTAGGACAGCATAATTCACCCCTCCACTTT.